Below, 32 T cell receptor beta chains from the same sample are listed, as sequenced in a study of T cell responses to AZD1222 COVID-19 vaccine. Clones were sequenced by immunoSEQ multiplex PCR, and TCRdb holds only the in-frame ones, with some missing. Here the sample spans 55,000 to 60,000 clones, approximately 85% being singletons. The sequencing here drew on peripheral blood, taken on day 0 of MenACWY control vaccination. All receptors come from an adult in good health.

This rearrangement joins TRBV7-9 to TRBJ2-2, with D perhaps TRBD1 (5 bases). Germline V gene sequence: CDR1 SEHNR, CDR2 FQNEAQ (reference sequence). V was shortened by 3 bases and J by 2 bases, with 16 bases between the two germline ends. The CDR3 loop spans 17 amino acids. CDR3: CASSFSLTGENTGELFF. In DNA, the CDR3 is TGTGCCAGCAGCTTCAGCCTAACAGGCGAAAACACCGGGGAGCTGTTTTTT.

The chain uses TRBV7-2 and TRBJ1-5; 10 bases match TRBD1. Germline CDR1 reads SGHTA; CDR2 reads FQGNSA. V was clipped by 3 bases and J by 6 bases; unmatched bases: 5. CDR3 size: 15 residues. The DNA of the CDR3 is TGTGCCAGCAGCTTTTGGGACAGGGGAACTCAGCCCCAGCATTTT. Protein sequence: CASSFWDRGTQPQHF.

The V call is TRBV5-1, the J call TRBJ2-3, with 11 bases aligning to TRBD2. There are 14 residues in the CDR3. Germline V gives CDR1 SGHRS, CDR2 YFSETQ. Trimming cost V 5 bases and J 1 base; bases outside gene matches: 0. The CDR3 coding sequence is TGCGCCAGCAGACTAGCGGGGGGCACAGATACGCAGTATTTT. The encoded protein is CASRLAGGTDTQYF.

This sequence joins TRBV28 and TRBJ2-7; D possibly corresponds to TRBD2 (5 bases). This CDR3 has 15 residues. From germline, CDR1 is MDHEN and CDR2 SYDVKM. V lost 5 bases and J 0 bases, leaving 14 bases between the germline ends. The CDR3 reads CASSTFGGFSYEQYF. DNA of the CDR3: TGTGCCAGCAGTACCTTTGGCGGGTTCTCCTACGAGCAGTACTTC.

This sequence joins TRBV7-2 and TRBJ2-1; D is perhaps TRBD1 (5 bases). The CDR3 spans 15 residues. V lost 1 base and J lost 7, with 14 bases in between. The germline V gene has CDR1 SGHTA and CDR2 FQGNSA. The chain's CDR3 is CASSLDFRVVNEQFF. As DNA, the CDR3 is TGTGCCAGCAGCTTAGATTTCAGGGTTGTGAATGAGCAGTTCTTC.

The chain couples TRBV5-4 to TRBJ2-7; 10 bases match TRBD2. The DNA matches TRBJ2-5 better at its end, which makes the J call doubtful. CDR1 SGHNT and CDR2 YYREEE come from the germline V gene (reference sequence). The CDR3 totals 15 residues. As DNA, the CDR3 is TGTGCCAGCAGTAGAGCGGGAGGGCCTTATGAGACCCAGTACTTC. It encodes CASSRAGGPYETQYF.

V is TRBV7-9 and J is TRBJ2-2; no clear D gene. V was cut by 5 bases and J by 7 bases, with 11 bases left in between. From germline, CDR1 is SEHNR and CDR2 FQNEAQ (reference sequence). The CDR3 is 13 residues long. The CDR3 nucleotides read TGTGCCAGCAGCGTAGAGTTGGTCGGGGAGCTGTTTTTT. This gives the protein CASSVELVGELFF.

The V and J genes are TRBV7-3 and TRBJ1-1; weak D call: TRBD1 (6 bases). Germline V lookup: CDR1 SGHTA, CDR2 FQGTGA. Trimming took off 5 bases at V and 0 bases at J, with 16 bases between the two ends. This CDR3 has 16 amino acids. CDR3 amino acids: CASSTYRVSMNTEAFF. CDR3 DNA: TGTGCCAGCAGCACCTACAGGGTATCAATGAACACTGAAGCTTTCTTT. The variable domain in full, with the rest retrieved from reference TRBV7-3 and TRBJ1-1, is GAGVSQTPSNKVTEKGKYVELRCDPISGHTALYWYRQSLGQGPEFLIYFQGTGAADDSGLPNDRFFAVRPEGSVSTLKIQRTERGDSAVYLCASSTYRVSMNTEAFFGQGTRLTVV.

The chain recombines TRBV5-6 with TRBJ2-2, with 9 bases matching TRBD1. CDR1 and CDR2 from the germline V gene are SGHDT and YYEEEE. The CDR3 is 15 residues long. V lost 1 base and J lost 3; bases outside the gene matches: 1. CDR3 nucleotides: TGTGCCAGCAGCTTGCGACAGGGGGACACCGGGGAGCTGTTTTTT. This gives the protein CASSLRQGDTGELFF. Variable domain in full (rest from reference TRBV5-6 and TRBJ2-2): DAGVTQSPTHLIKTRGQQVTLRCSPKSGHDTVSWYQQALGQGPQFIFQYYEEEERQRGNFPDRFSGHQFPNYSSELNVNALLLGDSALYLCASSLRQGDTGELFFGEGSRLTVL.

The V call is TRBV6-5, the J call TRBJ2-7; the D call may be TRBD1 or TRBD2 (6 bases each). The CDR3 length is 13 residues. Trimming took 11 bases from V and 0 from J, leaving 14 bases between them. Germline assignment: CDR1 MNHEY and CDR2 SVGAGI. CDR3 nucleotide sequence: TGTGCCTCGGAGGGGGAGACCTCCTACGAGCAGTACTTC. As protein: CASEGETSYEQYF.

V gene TRBV18 combines with J gene TRBJ2-2; tentatively, D is TRBD1 (5 bases). The ends were cut back, 3 bases at V and 0 bases at J, with 11 bases in the middle. Germline loops: CDR1 KGHSH, CDR2 LQKENI. The CDR3 extends over 16 amino acids. The CDR3: CASSPIDSANTGELFF. DNA of the CDR3: TGTGCCAGCTCACCTATTGACAGCGCGAACACCGGGGAGCTGTTTTTT.

This clone was observed once. The chain carries TRBV5-1 and TRBJ2-3; D is ambiguous. Between the trimmed V and J ends, which lost 2 bases and 5 bases, there was a span of 3 bases. CDR3 length: 11 amino acids. Germline V gives CDR1 SGHRS, CDR2 YFSETQ. The CDR3 region has the DNA TGCGCCAGCAGCTTCAGAGATACGCAGTATTTT. As protein: CASSFRDTQYF.

The chain employs TRBV30 and TRBJ1-5; TRBD1 matches 9 bases. CDR1 is GTSNPN and CDR2 is SVGIG in the germline V gene (reference sequence). The CDR3 is made up of 18 amino acids. V lost 1 base and J lost 1; bases outside the gene matches: 11. This CDR3 reads CAWSAGPTDRGSNQPQHF. For the CDR3, the DNA is TGTGCCTGGAGTGCTGGCCCCACGGACAGGGGAAGCAATCAGCCCCAGCATTTT.

The rearrangement uses TRBV4-3 and TRBJ2-7; tentative D call: TRBD2 (6 bases). The ends were cut back, 0 bases at V and 1 base at J, with 13 bases in the middle. The CDR3 is made up of 16 amino acids. CDR1 and CDR2 from the germline V gene are LGHNA and YSLEER. CDR3 residues: CASSQDRGAGSYEQYF. The CDR3 DNA is TGCGCCAGCAGCCAAGATCGCGGGGCAGGATCCTACGAGCAGTACTTC.

The CDR3 loop is CASSWDFSLHAKNIQYF. Here the CDR3 DNA reads TGTGCCAGCAGCTGGGATTTTTCACTCCACGCCAAAAACATTCAGTACTTC. The gene calls are TRBV5-5 and TRBJ2-4; no reliable D call. The CDR3 covers 17 residues. V lost 3 bases to trimming and J lost 1 base, with 17 bases between them. Per the germline V gene, CDR1 is SGHKS and CDR2 is YYEKEE (reference sequence).

The chain carries TRBV19 and TRBJ2-5; TRBD1 matches at 8 bases. The CDR3 runs to 16 residues. Germline V gene sequence: CDR1 LNHDA, CDR2 SQIVND (reference sequence). Trimming removed 7 bases from V and 2 bases from J; junction bases left unmatched: 12. The CDR3 DNA follows: TGTGCCAGTAAAATTCAAGCAACAGGGGGACAAGAGACCCAGTACTTC. This gives the protein CASKIQATGGQETQYF.

The chain joins TRBV6-5 to TRBJ1-3; D gene uncertain. The CDR3 consists of 13 residues. Per germline, CDR1 MNHEY and CDR2 SVGAGI. Trimming removed 3 bases from V and 0 bases from J, with 3 bases in between. This CDR3 is CASSYNSGNTIYF. The CDR3 nucleotides are TGTGCCAGCAGTTATAACTCTGGAAACACCATATATTTT.

CDR3 residues: CSVALSLTYEQYF. CDR3 bases: TGCAGCGTGGCCCTTTCATTGACCTACGAGCAGTACTTC. This rearrangement joins TRBV29-1 to TRBJ2-7; D gene unclear. The CDR3 is made up of 13 amino acids. Germline-derived CDR1 and CDR2 are SQVTM and ANQGSEA. V gave up 6 bases and J gave up 2 bases, with 14 bases separating them.

The rearrangement uses TRBV11-3 and TRBJ2-1, with D hard to call. Per the germline V gene, CDR1 is SGHNT and CDR2 is YENEEA. The CDR3 runs to 14 residues. V dropped 5 bases and J dropped 6 bases, with 14 bases sitting between them. The CDR3 protein is CASSPATGGNEQFF. CDR3 bases: TGTGCCAGCAGCCCGGCGACGGGCGGCAATGAGCAGTTCTTC.

V and J are TRBV5-1 and TRBJ1-3; the match to TRBD1 covers 8 bases. V shed 1 base, J shed 4 bases, and the junction held 7 bases outside the gene matches. Germline CDR1 is SGHRS and CDR2 is YFSETQ. The CDR3 has 16 amino acids. The CDR3 reads CASSLSGGAEGNTIYF. The CDR3 region has the DNA TGCGCCAGCAGCTTGTCAGGGGGCGCGGAAGGAAACACCATATATTTT.

The chain couples TRBV28 to TRBJ2-1; 9 bases are shared with TRBD1. This CDR3 has 16 amino acids. V shed 1 base and J 2 bases; nucleotides not matched to a gene: 3. Germline CDR1 reads MDHEN; CDR2 reads SYDVKM. CDR3 sequence reads: CASSLLGQGTYNEQFF. The DNA for the CDR3 is TGTGCCAGCAGTTTATTGGGACAGGGTACCTACAATGAGCAGTTCTTC.

This rearrangement joins TRBV20-1 to TRBJ1-1, with unresolved D. This CDR3 spans 11 amino acids. V was cut by 6 bases and J by 4 bases, with 9 bases left in between. Germline CDR1 DFQATT, CDR2 SNEGSKA (reference sequence). CDR3 sequence reads: CSAALGTEAFF. CDR3 bases: TGCAGTGCGGCCTTGGGCACTGAAGCTTTCTTT.

The V call is TRBV7-9, the J call TRBJ2-2; 16 bases are a match to TRBD2. The V gene's germline CDR1 is SEHNR and CDR2 FQNEAQ (reference sequence). The ends lost 5 bases at V and 2 bases at J; junction bases unmatched: 5. The CDR3 is 18 amino acids. In DNA form, the CDR3 reads TGTGCCAGCAGCCCCGGGACTAGCGGGAGGGCCAACACCGGGGAGCTGTTTTTT. Translation gives CASSPGTSGRANTGELFF.

The chain combines TRBV4-1 with TRBJ1-5, with D hard to call. Trimming removed 1 base from V and 2 bases from J, with 6 bases in between. The CDR3 contains 14 residues. Germline lookup yields CDR1 MGHRA and CDR2 YSYEKL. The CDR3, as DNA: TGCGCCAGCAGCCAAGTATGGGGCAATCAGCCCCAGCATTTT. This codes for CASSQVWGNQPQHF.

V is TRBV4-3 and J is TRBJ1-2, with a weak D call TRBD1 (6 bases). The CDR3 has 15 amino acids. The V gene's germline CDR1 is LGHNA and CDR2 YSLEER. Trimming shortened V by 4 bases and J by 4 bases, and 16 bases separated the two germline ends. In DNA, the CDR3 is TGCGCCAGCAGCCCTAAAGTCGGGGGGCCCTATGGCTACACCTTC. This translates into CASSPKVGGPYGYTF.

This clone was observed a few times. The chain joins TRBV10-2 to TRBJ1-3; 8 bases line up with TRBD1. Germline V gives CDR1 WSHSY, CDR2 SAAADI. The CDR3 sequence is 15 residues long. Trimming removed 6 bases from V and 6 bases from J; junction bases left unmatched: 10. CDR3 sequence reads: CASRGRGQSINTIYF. The CDR3 coding sequence is TGCGCCAGCAGAGGCAGGGGGCAATCCATAAACACCATATATTTT.

This chain connects TRBV4-1 to TRBJ1-2; 9 bases are a match to TRBD1. The CDR3 has 16 amino acids. Germline lookup yields CDR1 MGHRA and CDR2 YSYEKL. J gave up 2 bases and V 7 bases, and 11 bases lay outside the gene matches. The CDR3 DNA reads TGCGCCAGCAAACTTTCTCCGGGACAGGGAAACTATGGCTACACCTTC. Amino acid sequence: CASKLSPGQGNYGYTF.

This rearrangement joins TRBV7-9 to TRBJ2-4; no firm D call. CDR3 length equals 15 residues. V was clipped by 5 bases and J by 8 bases, with 19 bases between them. Germline CDR1 SEHNR, CDR2 FQNEAQ (reference sequence). This chain's CDR3 is CASSPGERSLDIQYF. CDR3 nucleotide sequence: TGTGCCAGCAGCCCTGGGGAAAGGTCCTTGGACATTCAGTACTTC.

The V and J genes are TRBV3-1 (or the pseudogene TRBV3-2) and TRBJ2-1, with D possibly being TRBD1 (5 bases). Trimming removed 0 bases at V and 10 bases at J, with 10 bases between. This CDR3 is built from 13 residues. The germline gives CDR1 LGHDT, CDR2 YNNKEL (reference sequence). CDR3 amino acids: CASSQDLGPEQFF. The CDR3 bases are TGTGCCAGCAGCCAAGATTTGGGGCCAGAGCAGTTCTTC.

The V and J genes are TRBV29-1 and TRBJ1-4, with D possibly TRBD1 on 6 matching bases. Germline lookup yields CDR1 SQVTM and CDR2 ANQGSEA. The CDR3 is 13 amino acids. V lost 3 bases, J lost 5 bases, and 10 bases lay in between. In nucleotides, the CDR3 is TGCAGCGTTGACACAGGGCTGAATGAAAAACTGTTTTTT. Amino acid sequence: CSVDTGLNEKLFF.

This chain connects TRBV7-8 to TRBJ1-5; TRBD1 agrees at 8 bases. Germline loops: CDR1 SGHVS, CDR2 FQNEAQ. The CDR3 spans 14 residues. Trimming took 3 bases from V and 3 from J; bases not matched to a gene: 1. The CDR3, as DNA: TGTGCCAGCAGCTTGGACAGGGCCAATCAGCCCCAGCATTTT. This translates into CASSLDRANQPQHF. Supplemented by reference TRBV7-8 and TRBJ1-5, the full variable domain reads GAGVSQSPRYKVAKRGQDVALRCDPISGHVSLFWYQQALGQGPEFLTYFQNEAQLDKSGLPSDRFFAERPEGSVSTLKIQRTQQEDSAVYLCASSLDRANQPQHFGDGTRLSIL.

J is TRBJ1-1 and V is TRBV28; 8 bases match TRBD1. CDR3 size: 12 residues. Trimming took 6 bases from V and 9 from J; bases not matched to a gene: 6. CDR1 and CDR2 from the germline V gene are MDHEN and SYDVKM. CDR3 coding DNA: TGTGCCAGCAGGTCCGGACAGGGAAAAGCTTTCTTT. Translated, it gives CASRSGQGKAFF.